This T cell receptor (beta chain) was observed in a study of regulatory T cells in long-lasting Graves disease. Overall study results and limits: Accuracy was perhaps lowered by the small sample size. Among persistent patients, a larger number of public clonotypes were shared (about 3,000) than among newly diagnosed patients (about 1,000). Blood alone, not thyroid tissue, was studied.

This clonotype was observed at least ten times. Its antigen is unknown. Arm-PCR of CDR3 regions and iRepertoire HTBI primers were used to build TCR beta libraries. TCRdb recomputed calls from the multiplex PCR reads with MiXCR, one row per CDR3 protein. Of about 320,000 distinct CDR3 sequences in the sample, over 15% are singletons; the top ten hold about 39%. This CDR3 has 15 amino acids. Per germline, CDR1 MNHEY and CDR2 SVGEGT. Between the trimmed V and J ends, which lost 2 bases and 5 bases, there was a span of 13 bases. Described time point: newly diagnosed GD, antithyroid drugs for less than 3 months. Generation of the TCR library employed RNA extracted from PBMCs.

The receptor was isolated from a female donor with Graves disease. Sequencing was performed on peripheral blood mononuclear cells (PBMCs), taken at new diagnosis, from a patient treated with antithyroid drugs. This rearrangement joins TRBV6-2 or TRBV6-3 to TRBJ2-1; D gene ambiguous. CDR3 sequence reads: CASSYGDYEDNEQFF. In nucleotides, the CDR3 is TGTGCCAGCAGTTACGGGGATTACGAGGACAATGAGCAGTTCTTC.